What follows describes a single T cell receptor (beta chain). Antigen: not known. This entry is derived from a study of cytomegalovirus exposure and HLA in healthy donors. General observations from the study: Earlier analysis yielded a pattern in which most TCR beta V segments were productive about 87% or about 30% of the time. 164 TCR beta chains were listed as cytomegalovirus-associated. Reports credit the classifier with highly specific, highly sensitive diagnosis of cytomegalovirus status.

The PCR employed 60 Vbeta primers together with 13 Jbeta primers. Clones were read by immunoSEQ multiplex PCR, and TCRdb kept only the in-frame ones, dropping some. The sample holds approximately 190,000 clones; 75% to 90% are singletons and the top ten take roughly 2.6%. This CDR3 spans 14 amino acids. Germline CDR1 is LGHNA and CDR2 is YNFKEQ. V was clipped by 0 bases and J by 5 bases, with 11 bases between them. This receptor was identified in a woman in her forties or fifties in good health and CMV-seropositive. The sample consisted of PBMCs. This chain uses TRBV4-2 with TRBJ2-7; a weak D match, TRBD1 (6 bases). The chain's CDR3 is CASSQEPQGHEQYF. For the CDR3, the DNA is TGTGCCAGCAGCCAAGAACCCCAGGGGCACGAGCAGTACTTC.